This entry features one T cell receptor beta chain sequence. The table came from immunoSEQ multiplex PCR; TCRdb's copy has only in-frame clones and leaves some out. In the table there are over 10,000 clones, under 80% of which are singletons. Looked up from germline, CDR1 is SGHTA and CDR2 is FQGNSA. V trimming: 2 bases; J trimming: 5 bases; junction bases outside the gene matches: 4. The CDR3 sequence is 16 residues long. This specimen belongs to a study of sequential checkpoint blockade in melanoma. Treatment specified: randomized to nivolumab then ipilimumab (arm A) or the reverse (arm B). No patient had prior DNA-damaging chemotherapy. From thawed PBMCs, live CD3+CD8+ cells negative for CD19 and CD56 were sorted.

This specimen was CD8+ T cells sorted from blood (inferred from file names), taken from a patient given nivolumab and ipilimumab in sequence. This TCR was recovered from a human donor with melanoma. The V gene is TRBV7-2, the J gene TRBJ1-4; TRBD1 matches 11 bases. The CDR3 reads CASSLRTGGENEKLFF. For the CDR3, the DNA is TGTGCCAGCAGCTTAAGGACAGGGGGCGAGAATGAAAAACTGTTTTTT.